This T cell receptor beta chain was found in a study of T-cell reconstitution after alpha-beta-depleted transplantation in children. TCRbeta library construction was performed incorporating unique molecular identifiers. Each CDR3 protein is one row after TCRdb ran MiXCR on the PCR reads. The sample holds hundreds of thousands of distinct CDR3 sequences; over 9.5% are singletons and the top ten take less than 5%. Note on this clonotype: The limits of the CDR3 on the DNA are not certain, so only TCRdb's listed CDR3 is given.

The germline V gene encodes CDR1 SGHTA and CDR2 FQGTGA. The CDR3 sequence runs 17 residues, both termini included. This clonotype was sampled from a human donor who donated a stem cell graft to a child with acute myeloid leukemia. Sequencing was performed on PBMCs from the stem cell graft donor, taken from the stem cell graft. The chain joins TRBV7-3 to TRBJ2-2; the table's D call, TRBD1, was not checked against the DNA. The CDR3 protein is CASSTHSPLTGPGSCFF.